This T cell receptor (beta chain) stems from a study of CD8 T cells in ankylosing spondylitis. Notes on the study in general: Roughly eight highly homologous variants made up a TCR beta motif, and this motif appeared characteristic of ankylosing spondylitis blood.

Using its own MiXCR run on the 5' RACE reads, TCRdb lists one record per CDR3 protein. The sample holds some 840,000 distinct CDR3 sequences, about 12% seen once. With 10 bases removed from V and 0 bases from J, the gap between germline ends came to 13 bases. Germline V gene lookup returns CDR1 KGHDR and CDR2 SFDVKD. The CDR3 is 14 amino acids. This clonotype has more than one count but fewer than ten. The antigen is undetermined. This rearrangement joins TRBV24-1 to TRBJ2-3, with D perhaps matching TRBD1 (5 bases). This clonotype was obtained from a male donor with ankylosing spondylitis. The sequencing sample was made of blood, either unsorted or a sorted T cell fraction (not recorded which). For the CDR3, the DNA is TGTGCCACTAATCAGGGTTCTAGCACAGATACGCAGTATTTT. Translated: CATNQGSSTDTQYF.